This passage covers 21 T cell receptor beta chains from one sample sequenced in a study of cytomegalovirus exposure and HLA in healthy donors. Researchers ran the PCR with 60 Vbeta and 13 Jbeta primers. Repertoires were generated with immunoSEQ multiplex PCR, while TCRdb's copy carries only in-frame clones and drops some. Among some 140,000 clones listed, roughly 80% were seen once. The sample comprised PBMCs. The origin of the receptors is a man younger than 45 in good health and CMV-seronegative.

The V gene is TRBV10-3, the J gene TRBJ2-2; TRBD1 agrees at 9 bases. The CDR3 extends over 17 amino acids. Looked up from germline, CDR1 is ENHRY and CDR2 is SYGVKD. V lost 1 base, J lost 5 bases, and 8 bases stayed unmatched. This CDR3 reads CAISEWPGQGGTGELFF. The CDR3 DNA reads as TGTGCCATCAGTGAGTGGCCGGGACAGGGAGGGACCGGGGAGCTGTTTTTT.

A few counts support this clone. The chain combines TRBV10-1 with TRBJ1-2; 9 bases agree with TRBD1. There are 12 residues in the CDR3. Per germline, CDR1 WNHNN and CDR2 SYGVQD (reference sequence). J lost 12 bases, V lost 6 bases, and 8 bases had no gene match. The CDR3 protein is CASSAGTGFHTF. DNA for the CDR3: TGCGCCAGCAGCGCCGGGACAGGGTTCCACACCTTC.

The chain couples TRBV28 to TRBJ2-7; 8 nucleotides align to TRBD2. The germline gives CDR1 MDHEN, CDR2 SYDVKM. J was trimmed by 2 bases and V by 3 bases; bases with no gene match: 9. CDR3 length: 16 residues. The CDR3 loop is CASSFWAGGSTYEQYF. The CDR3 nucleotides are TGTGCCAGCAGTTTCTGGGCGGGAGGATCAACCTACGAGCAGTACTTC.

This clone was seen a handful of times. The rearrangement joins TRBV5-4 to TRBJ2-2; D remains unclear. CDR1 SGHNT and CDR2 YYREEE come from the germline V gene (reference sequence). The CDR3 consists of 14 residues. V lost 0 bases, J lost 5 bases, and 8 bases lay in between. The CDR3 spells CASSLALPTGELFF. CDR3 coding DNA: TGTGCCAGCAGCTTGGCCCTCCCGACCGGGGAGCTGTTTTTT. Full variable domain (remainder filled in from reference TRBV5-4 and TRBJ2-2): ETGVTQSPTHLIKTRGQQVTLRCSSQSGHNTVSWYQQALGQGPQFIFQYYREEENGRGNFPPRFSGLQFPNYSSELNVNALELDDSALYLCASSLALPTGELFFGEGSRLTVL.

The chain has TRBV5-1 and TRBJ2-1, with D maybe TRBD2 (5 bases). The ends were cut back, 4 bases at V and 8 bases at J, with 10 bases in the middle. The CDR3 spans 12 residues. From germline, CDR1 is SGHRS and CDR2 YFSETQ. Here the CDR3 reads CASSREGDEQFF. In nucleotides, the CDR3 is TGCGCCAGCAGCCGGGAAGGCGATGAGCAGTTCTTC.

V usage is TRBV28 and J usage is TRBJ2-7; 10 bases are shared with TRBD2. CDR3 size: 14 residues. Germline trimming cut 4 bases from V and 7 bases from J; bases unmatched to any gene: 7. The germline CDR1 and CDR2 sequences are MDHEN and SYDVKM. DNA of the CDR3: TGTGCCAGCAGTTCACCCGGGACTAGCGATGAGCAGTACTTC. As protein: CASSSPGTSDEQYF.

V and J are TRBV9 and TRBJ2-6; D is possibly TRBD2 (5 bases). Per the germline V gene, CDR1 is SGDLS and CDR2 is YYNGEE. The CDR3 length is 19 residues. The ends were cut back, 3 bases at V and 4 bases at J, with 23 bases in the middle. The CDR3 nucleotides are TGTGCCAGCAGCGGGGTTTGGCAGGCTTCGTCGGGAGGGGCCAACGTCCTGACTTTC. Protein sequence: CASSGVWQASSGGANVLTF. Full variable domain (remainder filled in from reference TRBV9 and TRBJ2-6): DSGVTQTPKHLITATGQRVTLRCSPRSGDLSVYWYQQSLDQGLQFLIQYYNGEERAKGNILERFSAQQFPDLHSELNLSSLELGDSALYFCASSGVWQASSGGANVLTFGAGSRLTVL.

The V call is TRBV5-8, the J call TRBJ1-1, with TRBD1 matching 7 bases. From germline, CDR1 is SGHTS and CDR2 YDEGEE. This CDR3 is built from 12 residues. The ends lost 1 base at V and 6 bases at J; junction bases unmatched: 0. CDR3 amino acids: CASSLQGAEAFF. In DNA form, the CDR3 reads TGTGCCAGCAGCTTGCAGGGGGCTGAAGCTTTCTTT.

The V and J genes are TRBV9 and TRBJ1-3; TRBD1 matches at 9 bases. Trimming took 3 bases from V and 4 from J; bases not matched to a gene: 8. Per the germline V gene, CDR1 is SGDLS and CDR2 is YYNGEE. The CDR3 totals 16 residues. The CDR3 loop is CASSAWGQGTGNTIYF. In DNA form, the CDR3 reads TGTGCCAGCAGCGCCTGGGGACAGGGAACCGGAAACACCATATATTTT.

This clone has a handful of counts. The chain combines TRBV9 with TRBJ1-2; no reliable D call. Trimming removed 0 bases from V and 2 bases from J, with 5 bases in between. Germline lookup yields CDR1 SGDLS and CDR2 YYNGEE. The length of the CDR3 is 13 residues. The CDR3 coding sequence is TGTGCCAGCAGCGTAGACAGAAACTATGGCTACACCTTC. Its translation: CASSVDRNYGYTF.

CDR3 in amino acids: CASSSAGSGANVLTF. For the CDR3, the DNA is TGTGCCAGCTCATCAGCAGGCTCTGGGGCCAACGTCCTGACTTTC. The chain uses TRBV18 and TRBJ2-6; D unclear. V gave up 5 bases and J gave up 0 bases, with 8 bases separating them. This CDR3 has 15 amino acids. The germline gives CDR1 KGHSH, CDR2 LQKENI.

This chain links TRBV2 with TRBJ2-2, with D tentatively TRBD2 (6 bases). Between the trimmed V and J ends, which lost 7 bases and 4 bases, there was a span of 13 bases. The CDR3 loop spans 14 amino acids. CDR1 and CDR2 from the germline V gene are SNHLY and FYNNEI. The CDR3 nucleotides are TGTGCCAGCACGGAGCGGGCTACCACCGGGGAGCTGTTTTTT. This gives the protein CASTERATTGELFF.

V and J are TRBV2 and TRBJ2-7; weak D call: TRBD1 (6 bases). V shed 6 bases and J shed 2 bases, with 14 bases lying between them. The CDR3 totals 14 residues. Germline V gene data show CDR1 as SNHLY and CDR2 as FYNNEI. The CDR3 nucleotides are TGTGCCAGCAGCTTAGACAGGCCCCCCTACGAGCAGTACTTC. It translates to CASSLDRPPYEQYF.

This clone appeared a few times. The CDR3 here is CAMGARTDTQYF. The CDR3 coding sequence is TGTGCCATGGGAGCGCGCACAGATACGCAGTATTTT. The J gene is TRBJ2-3, the V gene TRBV10-3, with a weak D call TRBD2 (5 bases). Trimming stripped 9 bases from V and 1 base from J, with 8 bases between. CDR1 and CDR2 (germline): ENHRY, SYGVKD. This CDR3 comprises 12 residues.

The V call is TRBV2, the J call TRBJ2-3; D not certain. V lost 7 bases and J 6 bases, leaving 14 bases between the germline ends. The length of the CDR3 is 13 residues. Germline CDR1 reads SNHLY; CDR2 reads FYNNEI. The CDR3 region is CASTMTGRDTQYF. The DNA for the CDR3 is TGTGCCAGCACCATGACTGGCCGGGATACGCAGTATTTT.

The chain combines TRBV5-1 with TRBJ2-3, with TRBD2 identical over 11 bases. Germline V gene sequence: CDR1 SGHRS, CDR2 YFSETQ. J was trimmed by 4 bases and V by 3 bases; bases with no gene match: 7. The CDR3 is 16 residues long. The CDR3 DNA sequence: TGCGCCAGCAGCTACACTAGCGGGAGTTTCCCAGATACGCAGTATTTT. Encoded protein: CASSYTSGSFPDTQYF.

This chain links TRBV28 with TRBJ1-4, with TRBD1 matching 7 bases. V lost 6 bases and J lost 6; bases outside the gene matches: 1. Germline values: CDR1 MDHEN, CDR2 SYDVKM. This CDR3 region has 12 residues. The CDR3 sequence is CASRQGYEKLFF. The CDR3 bases are TGTGCCAGCAGACAGGGGTATGAAAAACTGTTTTTT.

This chain joins TRBV6-5 and TRBJ2-1; 10 bases are shared with TRBD2. There are 15 residues in the CDR3. The V and J ends lost 6 bases and 6 bases, in that order; junction bases with no gene match: 8. Germline V gene lookup returns CDR1 MNHEY and CDR2 SVGAGI. CDR3 DNA sequence: TGTGCCAGCAGACGAACCGGGACTAGCGTCAATGAGCAGTTCTTC. Protein product: CASRRTGTSVNEQFF.

The J gene is TRBJ1-2, the V gene TRBV2; unclear D gene. Looked up from germline, CDR1 is SNHLY and CDR2 is FYNNEI. Trimming removed 4 bases at V and 5 bases at J, with 14 bases between. The CDR3 spans 14 residues. The CDR3 DNA reads as TGTGCCAGCAGTGTTGCCCCTGTGACTTATGGCTACACCTTC. Its translation is CASSVAPVTYGYTF.

The table lists this clone with a few counts. The rearrangement joins TRBV6-5 to TRBJ1-5; D is undetermined. Germline loops: CDR1 MNHEY, CDR2 SVGAGI. The CDR3 is 15 amino acids. The V end was cut by 4 bases, the J end by 4 bases, with 14 bases between. The CDR3 nucleotides are TGTGCCAGCAGTTCACGACGGTTCGGGAATCAGCCCCAGCATTTT. It is translated as CASSSRRFGNQPQHF.

J is TRBJ1-2 and V is TRBV7-2; D gene ambiguous. The CDR3 length is 15 residues. V shed 0 bases and J shed 2 bases, with 10 bases lying between them. Germline values: CDR1 SGHTA, CDR2 FQGNSA. Written as DNA, the CDR3 is TGTGCCAGCAGCTTAGCCGGACTGTCAAACTATGGCTACACCTTC. Translation gives CASSLAGLSNYGYTF.